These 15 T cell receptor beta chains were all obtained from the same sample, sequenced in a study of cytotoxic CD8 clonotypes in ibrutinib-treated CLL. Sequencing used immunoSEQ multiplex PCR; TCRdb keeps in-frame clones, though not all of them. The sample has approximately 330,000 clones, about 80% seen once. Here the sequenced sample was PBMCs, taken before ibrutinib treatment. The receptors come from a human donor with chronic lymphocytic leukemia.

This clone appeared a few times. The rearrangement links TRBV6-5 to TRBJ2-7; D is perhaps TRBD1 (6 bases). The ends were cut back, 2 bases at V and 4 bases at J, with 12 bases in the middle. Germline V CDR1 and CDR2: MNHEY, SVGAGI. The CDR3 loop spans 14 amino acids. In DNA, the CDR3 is TGTGCCAGCAGTTACGCGAGCGGACAGTACGAGCAGTACTTC. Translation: CASSYASGQYEQYF.

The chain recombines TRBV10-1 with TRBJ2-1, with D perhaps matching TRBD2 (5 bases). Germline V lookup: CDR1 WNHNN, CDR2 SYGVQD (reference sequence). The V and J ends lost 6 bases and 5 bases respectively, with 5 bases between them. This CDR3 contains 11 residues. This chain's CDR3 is CASSGDNEQFF. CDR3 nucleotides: TGCGCCAGCAGCGGGGACAATGAGCAGTTCTTC.

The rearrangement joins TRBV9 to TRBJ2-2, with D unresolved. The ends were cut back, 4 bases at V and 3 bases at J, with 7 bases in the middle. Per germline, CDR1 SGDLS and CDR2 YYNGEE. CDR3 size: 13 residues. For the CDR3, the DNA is TGTGCCAGCAGCTCCCGGGACACCGGGGAGCTGTTTTTT. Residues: CASSSRDTGELFF.

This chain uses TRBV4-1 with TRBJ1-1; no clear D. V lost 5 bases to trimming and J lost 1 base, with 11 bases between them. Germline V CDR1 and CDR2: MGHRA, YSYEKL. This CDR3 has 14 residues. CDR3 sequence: CASSLRQGNTEAFF. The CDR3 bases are TGCGCCAGCAGCTTACGGCAAGGGAACACTGAAGCTTTCTTT.

The CDR3 DNA sequence: TGTGCCAGCAGCTTAGCGGGCGGGGAAGCTTTCTTT. Translation gives CASSLAGGEAFF. The V and J genes are TRBV7-9 and TRBJ1-1; D unclear. Between the trimmed V and J ends, which lost 0 bases and 8 bases, there was a span of 7 bases. There are 12 residues in the CDR3. Per germline, CDR1 SEHNR and CDR2 FQNEAQ (reference sequence).

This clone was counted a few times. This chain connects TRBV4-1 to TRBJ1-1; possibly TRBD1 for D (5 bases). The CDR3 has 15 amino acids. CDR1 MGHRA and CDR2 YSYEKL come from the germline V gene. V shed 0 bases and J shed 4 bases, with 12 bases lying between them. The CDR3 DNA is TGCGCCAGCAGCCAAGAGCGACGGGGGTCCACTGAAGCTTTCTTT. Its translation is CASSQERRGSTEAFF.

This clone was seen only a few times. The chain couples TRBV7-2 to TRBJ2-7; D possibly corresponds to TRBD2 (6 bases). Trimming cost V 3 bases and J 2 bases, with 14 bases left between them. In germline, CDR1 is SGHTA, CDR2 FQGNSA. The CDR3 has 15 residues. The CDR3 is CASSFRAGITYEQYF. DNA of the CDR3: TGTGCCAGCAGCTTCAGGGCGGGAATAACCTACGAGCAGTACTTC.

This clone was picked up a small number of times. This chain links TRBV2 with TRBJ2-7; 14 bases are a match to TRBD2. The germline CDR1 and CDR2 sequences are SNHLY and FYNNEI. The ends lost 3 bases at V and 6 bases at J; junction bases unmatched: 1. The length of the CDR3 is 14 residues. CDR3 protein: CASSEGTSGSEQYF. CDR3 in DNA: TGTGCCAGCAGTGAGGGGACTAGCGGGAGCGAGCAGTACTTC.

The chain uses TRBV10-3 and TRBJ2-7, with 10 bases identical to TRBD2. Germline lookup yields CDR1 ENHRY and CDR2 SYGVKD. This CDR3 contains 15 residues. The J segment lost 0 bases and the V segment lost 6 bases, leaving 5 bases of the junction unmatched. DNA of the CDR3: TGTGCCATCAGCAAGCGGGAGGGGAGCTCCTACGAGCAGTACTTC. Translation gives CAISKREGSSYEQYF.

Here the CDR3 reads CASSQERQENTGELFF. The DNA of the CDR3 is TGTGCCAGCAGCCAAGAAAGACAGGAGAACACCGGGGAGCTGTTTTTT. The rearrangement uses TRBV4-2 and TRBJ2-2, with D perhaps TRBD1 (6 bases). Germline V gene sequence: CDR1 LGHNA, CDR2 YNFKEQ. Deletions cut 0 bases from V and 1 base from J, with 9 bases between. The CDR3 runs to 16 residues.

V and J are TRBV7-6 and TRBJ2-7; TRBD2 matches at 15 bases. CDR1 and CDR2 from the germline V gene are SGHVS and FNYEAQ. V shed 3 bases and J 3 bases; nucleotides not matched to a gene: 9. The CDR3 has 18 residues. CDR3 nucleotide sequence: TGTGCCAGCAGCTTCGGGACTAGCGGGAGGATAAACAACTACGAGCAGTACTTC. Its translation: CASSFGTSGRINNYEQYF. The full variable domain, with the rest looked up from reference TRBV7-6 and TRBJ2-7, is GAGVSQSPRYKVTKRGQDVALRCDPISGHVSLYWYRQALGQGPEFLTYFNYEAQQDKSGLPNDRFSAERPEGSISTLTIQRTEQRDSAMYRCASSFGTSGRINNYEQYFGPGTRLTVT.

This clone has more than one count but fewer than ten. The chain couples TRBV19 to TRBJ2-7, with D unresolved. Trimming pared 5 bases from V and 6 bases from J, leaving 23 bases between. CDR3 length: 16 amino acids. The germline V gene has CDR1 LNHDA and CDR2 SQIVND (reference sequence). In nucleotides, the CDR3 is TGTGCCAGTAGTGTCGGGTTGTCTAGTGCTTCGAGCGAGCAGTACTTC. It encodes CASSVGLSSASSEQYF.

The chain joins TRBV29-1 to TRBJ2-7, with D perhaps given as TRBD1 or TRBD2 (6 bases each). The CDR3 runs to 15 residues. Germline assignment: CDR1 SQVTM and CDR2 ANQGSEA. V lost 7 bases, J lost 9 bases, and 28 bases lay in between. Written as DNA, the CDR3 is TGCAGCGCCCCTTTTGCGGAGGGGGGTGGCTACCGGCAGTACTTC. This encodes CSAPFAEGGGYRQYF.

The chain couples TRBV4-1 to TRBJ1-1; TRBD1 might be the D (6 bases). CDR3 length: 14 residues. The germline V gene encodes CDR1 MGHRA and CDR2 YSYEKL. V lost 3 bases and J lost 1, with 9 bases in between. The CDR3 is CASSHRTANTEAFF. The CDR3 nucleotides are TGCGCCAGCAGCCATAGGACAGCGAACACTGAAGCTTTCTTT.

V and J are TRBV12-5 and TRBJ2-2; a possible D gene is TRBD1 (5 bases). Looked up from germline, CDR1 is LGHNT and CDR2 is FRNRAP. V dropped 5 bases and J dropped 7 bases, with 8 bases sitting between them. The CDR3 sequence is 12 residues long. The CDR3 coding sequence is TGTGCTAGTGGTAAAGGGGACGGGGAGCTGTTTTTT. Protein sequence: CASGKGDGELFF.